This record covers a single T cell receptor (beta chain). Its antigen remains unknown. The assay was immunoSEQ multiplex PCR, and TCRdb's table has in-frame clones only and misses some. The data show about 88,000 clones, roughly nine tenths seen once. The data originate from a study of T cell responses to AZD1222 COVID-19 vaccine. Points from the study as a whole: It should be noted that donors were predominantly white British and more often female, and clonal diversity was possibly underestimated. With two AZD1222 doses given, Spike-specific TCR breadth and depth both rose. Only 5 to 7 individuals given AZD1222 were seropositive at baseline. Regions 160-218 and 743-854 dominated among vaccine-associated CD4 TCRs spanning spike.

This receptor was taken from an adult in good health. The sample was peripheral blood, taken on day 0 of AZD1222 vaccination.

The CDR3 nucleotides read TGTGCCAGCAGCTTAGACACAGGGGCTAACAATGAGCAGTTCTTC. This sequence encodes CASSLDTGANNEQFF. V gene TRBV11-2 combines with J gene TRBJ2-1; TRBD1 aligns across 7 bases. Germline assignment: CDR1 SGHAT and CDR2 FQNNGV. The CDR3 runs to 15 residues. With 0 bases clipped from V and 5 bases from J, the junction kept 4 bases outside the gene matches.